This T cell receptor beta chain was found in a study of CD8 T cells in Susac syndrome. Study context: Fewer than ten of the sequenced Susac syndrome patients were in remission, and more than 5 had active disease.

RNA in amounts of about 0.45 to 1 ug was reverse transcribed with random hexamers. Amplification of TCR beta CDR3 by immunoSEQ multiplex PCR spanned 54 Vbeta and 13 Jbeta. TCRdb re-called the immunoSEQ multiplex PCR reads with MiXCR, one entry per CDR3 protein. The sample includes around 100,000 distinct CDR3 sequences, approximately 95% of them seen just once. On this clonotype: Its antigen is as yet unknown.

Both CD4+ and CD8+ T cells were negatively isolated, and TEMRA cells underwent FACS enrichment. Between the trimmed V and J ends, which lost 1 base and 1 base, there was a span of 5 bases. The CDR3 is 14 amino acids. CDR1 and CDR2 (germline): MGHDK, SYGVNS. Study results and limitations: TCR sequencing and HLA analysis covered a relatively small number of individuals.

This TCR was recovered from a human donor with Susac syndrome. This chain connects TRBV25-1 to TRBJ1-5; D unclear. Sequencing used CD8+ T cells from PBMCs. This CDR3 reads CASSESGSNQPQHF. CDR3 DNA: TGTGCCAGCAGTGAATCTGGCAGCAATCAGCCCCAGCATTTT.